This is a list of T cell receptor beta chains from one sample in a study of memory CD4+ T cells and cytomegalovirus serostatus. Using immunoSEQ multiplex PCR, the repertoire was profiled, and TCRdb retains in-frame clones only, with some absent. The table has some 87,000 clones, roughly 80% seen once. Sequenced sample: memory CD4+ T cells from blood. These receptors were collected from an adult in good health and CMV-seropositive. CDR3s include the opening cysteine and the closing phenylalanine or tryptophan. D genes are given only for firm matches. Clone size appears in some rows only: once, few, many, or a class for an expanded clone.

v_call	clone_size	j_call	d_call	cdr3_aa	cdr3_nt
TRBV28	NA	TRBJ1-6	NA	CASSLPRTNSPLHF	TGTGCCAGCAGTTTACCCAGAACTAATTCACCCCTCCACTTT
TRBV7-2	NA	TRBJ1-2	TRBD1	CASSLGGQGVLGYTF	TGTGCCAGCAGCTTAGGGGGGCAGGGGGTCCTTGGCTACACCTTC
TRBV27	NA	TRBJ1-2	NA	CASSYQAGYGYTF	TGTGCCAGCAGTTACCAGGCCGGCTATGGCTACACCTTC
TRBV5-1	NA	TRBJ2-7	NA	CASSLFVNYEQYF	TGCGCCAGCAGCTTGTTCGTGAACTACGAGCAGTACTTC
TRBV7-2	once	TRBJ2-2	TRBD2	CASSSTSGRGTGELFF	TGTGCCAGCAGCTCGACTAGCGGGAGGGGTACCGGGGAGCTGTTTTTT
TRBV5-8	NA	TRBJ2-5	NA	CASSLEETQYF	TGTGCCAGCAGCTTGGAGGAGACCCAGTACTTC
TRBV7-2	NA	TRBJ2-7	NA	CASSLGLQLFYEQYF	TGTGCCAGCAGCTTAGGATTACAGCTCTTCTACGAGCAGTACTTC
TRBV7-9	NA	TRBJ2-1	NA	CASSFRGSEDNEQFF	TGTGCCAGCAGCTTTAGAGGGTCCGAAGACAATGAGCAGTTCTTC
TRBV5-1	NA	TRBJ1-2	NA	CASSLEQGRDGYTF	TGCGCCAGCAGCTTGGAACAGGGTAGAGATGGCTACACCTTC
TRBV5-1	NA	TRBJ1-1	TRBD1	CASNNAPGQTNTEAFF	TGCGCCAGCAACAATGCCCCGGGACAGACGAACACTGAAGCTTTCTTT
TRBV5-1	NA	TRBJ2-3	NA	CASSLGGQPSTDTQYF	TGCGCCAGCAGCTTGGGGGGGCAGCCATCCACAGATACGCAGTATTTT
TRBV4-1	NA	TRBJ2-7	TRBD1	CASSQDILTGTRHEQYF	TGCGCCAGCAGCCAAGATATCTTGACAGGGACCCGCCACGAGCAGTACTTC
TRBV6-1	NA	TRBJ2-1	TRBD2	CASWIAGYNEQFF	TGTGCCAGCTGGATAGCGGGCTACAATGAGCAGTTCTTC
TRBV19	NA	TRBJ2-1	NA	CASKNGGSYNEQFF	TGTGCCAGTAAGAACGGGGGCTCCTACAATGAGCAGTTCTTC
TRBV9	NA	TRBJ1-2	NA	CASSPSFLEGFAADGYTF	TGTGCCAGCAGCCCCTCATTCTTGGAAGGGTTCGCTGCGGATGGCTACACCTTC
TRBV14	few	TRBJ1-2	NA	CASSPGGSGGYTF	TGTGCCAGCAGCCCCGGGGGCTCGGGTGGCTACACCTTC
TRBV28	NA	TRBJ2-3	NA	CASSLKRISTDTQYF	TGTGCCAGCAGTCTGAAAAGAATTAGCACAGATACGCAGTATTTT
TRBV28	NA	TRBJ1-5	NA	CASSLSGTRNQPQHF	TGTGCCAGCAGTTTATCCGGGACACGAAATCAGCCCCAGCATTTT
TRBV6-5	NA	TRBJ2-7	TRBD2	CASSRGLAPYEQYF	TGTGCCAGCAGTAGGGGACTAGCCCCCTACGAGCAGTACTTC
TRBV10-3	NA	TRBJ2-5	NA	CAISDGGTETQYF	TGTGCCATCAGTGATGGGGGAACGGAGACCCAGTACTTC
TRBV6-1	NA	TRBJ2-7	NA	CASSAHSRNEQYF	TGTGCCAGCAGTGCCCACAGTCGCAACGAGCAGTACTTC
TRBV28	once	TRBJ2-5	NA	CASMTRPQETQYF	TGTGCTAGCATGACTCGTCCACAAGAGACCCAGTACTTC
TRBV29-1	few	TRBJ1-2	TRBD1	CSVDTGVVGYGYTF	TGCAGCGTAGACACAGGGGTGGTAGGCTATGGCTACACCTTC
TRBV28	NA	TRBJ1-2	NA	CASKTQDGGYTF	TGTGCCAGCAAGACTCAGGACGGAGGCTACACCTTC
TRBV5-1	NA	TRBJ1-2	NA	CASSFEGTFNSYTF	TGCGCCAGCAGCTTCGAGGGGACCTTTAATAGCTACACCTTC
TRBV5-1	NA	TRBJ2-7	NA	CASSLYDEQYF	TGCGCCAGCAGCTTGTACGACGAGCAGTACTTC
TRBV29-1	once	TRBJ2-3	TRBD2	CSVRSGRSSTDTQYF	TGCAGCGTTAGGAGCGGGAGGTCTAGCACAGATACGCAGTATTTT
TRBV6-5	NA	TRBJ2-6	NA	CASMTQGANVLTF	TGTGCCAGCATGACGCAGGGGGCCAACGTCCTGACTTTC
TRBV28	once	TRBJ2-5	TRBD2	CASSRLAGTLGETQYF	TGTGCCAGCAGTAGACTAGCGGGAACCCTCGGGGAGACCCAGTACTTC
TRBV6-1	NA	TRBJ2-7	NA	CASSSDGYYEQYF	TGTGCCAGCAGTTCGGACGGTTACTACGAGCAGTACTTC
TRBV28	NA	TRBJ2-7	NA	CASSVTGGLSYEQYF	TGTGCCAGCAGTGTCACCGGTGGTCTATCCTACGAGCAGTACTTC
TRBV5-1	NA	TRBJ1-1	NA	CASSRVDTEAFF	TGCGCCAGCAGCCGGGTAGACACTGAAGCTTTCTTT